The T cell receptor beta chain described here comes from a study of blood T cell repertoires in COVID-19 (dated by TCRdb to 2018 to 2021). In terms of the full investigation: Samples covering the acute and convalescent phases of COVID-19 were provided by collaborators in the United States, Italy and Spain. The material from the prospective study consisted of cDNA or gDNA derived from T cells, B-cell-depleted T cells, or PBMCs. Deeply sampled blood TCRbeta repertoires from subjects exposed to, actively infected with, or recovered from COVID-19 were included in the dataset. The repertoires were released in a freely available public database intended as a resource for research on the immune response to SARS-CoV-2. The samples were drawn from two sources: the first 160 participants of the ongoing ImmuneRACE study, and 950 to 1,500 subjects contributed by 6 global collaborators. Sample metadata almost always included a de-identified subject ID, COVID-19 status, age in years and sex. HLA class I and class II types, where available, came from metadata supplied by the sample provider rather than from assay-based typing.

General study outcomes and caveats: The quantity of clinical and demographic metadata differed by source and by participant and was supplied without curation.

Enrolling through a virtual design, the prospective study's participants ranged in age from about 18 to 100 years and lived across 24 United States geographic areas. In the prospective study, participants were assigned to cohorts based on the clinical history participants reported in a screening survey and a study questionnaire. For ImmuneRACE Cohort 3, a participant was defined as recovered based on two consecutive negative NP/OP PCR tests, clearance by a healthcare professional, or resolution of symptoms. In the prospective study, mobile phlebotomists collected whole blood, serum and a nasopharyngeal or oropharyngeal swab from each participant. Additional blood draws and questionnaires over an approximately two-month period could optionally be provided by prospective study participants. Before DNA extraction, prospective study blood samples were shipped either frozen or at room temperature. From the cysteine through the phenylalanine, the CDR3 covers 14 amino acids. Only the CDR3 DNA is retained, 42 bases long and in frame from the first base. The CDR1 and CDR2 encoded by the germline V gene (reference sequence) are GTSNPN and SVGIG. V drops 0 bases and J drops 1 base, leaving 6 bases in between.

TCRbeta CDR3 regions were amplified from genomic DNA using the immunoSEQ Assay, a bias-controlled multiplex PCR. The original pipeline was this. The number of nucleated cells in each sample was estimated from the amplification of reference gene primers within the assay. To quantify the absolute abundance of each unique TCRbeta CDR3 rearrangement, sequence reads were collapsed and filtered. For each sample, productive Simpson clonality was calculated by taking the square root of Simpson's diversity index across productive rearrangements. This is the immuneACCESS table as TCRdb keeps it, with only in-frame sequences that have V and J called. A part of the clones is gone; compared with another copy, unresolved V genes explain less than half, and the rest is unexplained. For V, J and clone size, that table is used; D and trimming come from the DNA. Across this sample there are a few hundred thousand clones, with around 90% seen only once. Together, the top ten hold 0.9% to 1.5% of the sample.

To note about this clone: The antigen it binds to is not known. Qualities for individual bases were not recorded, and no much larger clone is one base off.

The clonotype comes from a woman aged 18-30 years who had recovered from COVID-19. The sample taken for sequencing was PBMCs or T cells enriched from blood (not recorded which). The sequence is built from TRBV30 and TRBJ2-2; no D gene can be assigned with confidence. The nucleotide sequence is given as TGTGCCTGGAGTGTACTACAGAACACCGGGGAGCTGTTTTTT. This yields the protein CAWSVLQNTGELFF. Outside the CDR3, residues come from the reference TRBV30 and TRBJ2-2 proteins, so the full variable domain is: SQTIHQWPATLVQPVGSPLSLECTVEGTSNPNLYWYRQAAGRGLQLLFYSVGIGQISSEVPQNLSASRPQDRQFILSSKKLLLSDSGFYLCAWSVLQNTGELFFGEGSRLTVL.